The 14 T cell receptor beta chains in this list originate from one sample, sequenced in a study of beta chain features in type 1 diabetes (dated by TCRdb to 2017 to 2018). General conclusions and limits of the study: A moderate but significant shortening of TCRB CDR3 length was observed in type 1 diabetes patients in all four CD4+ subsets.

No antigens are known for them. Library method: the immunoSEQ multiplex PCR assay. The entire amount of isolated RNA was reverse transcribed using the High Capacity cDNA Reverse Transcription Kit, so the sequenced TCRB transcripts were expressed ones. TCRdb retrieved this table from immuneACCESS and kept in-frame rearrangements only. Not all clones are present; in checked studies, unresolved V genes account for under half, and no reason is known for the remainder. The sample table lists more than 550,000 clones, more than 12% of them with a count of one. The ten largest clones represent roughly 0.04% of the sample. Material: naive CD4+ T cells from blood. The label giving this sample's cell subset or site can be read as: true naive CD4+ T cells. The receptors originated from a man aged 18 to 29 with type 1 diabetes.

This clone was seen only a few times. As DNA, the CDR3 is TGTGCCAGCAGCTTAGGCCTAGCGGGAGAAGGCGAGCAGTACTTC. Translating it yields CASSLGLAGEGEQYF. V usage is TRBV7-2 and J usage is TRBJ2-7; 10 bases match TRBD2. The V gene end was trimmed by 1 base and the J gene end by 6 bases; junction bases not matched to a gene: 6. Germline V lookup: CDR1 SGHTA, CDR2 FQGNSA. The CDR3 runs to 15 residues.

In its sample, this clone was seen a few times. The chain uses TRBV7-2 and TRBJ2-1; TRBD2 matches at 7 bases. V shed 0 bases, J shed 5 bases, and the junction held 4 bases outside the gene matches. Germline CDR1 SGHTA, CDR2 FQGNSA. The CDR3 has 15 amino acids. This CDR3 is CASSLALAVHNEQFF. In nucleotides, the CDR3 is TGTGCCAGCAGCTTAGCTCTAGCGGTCCACAATGAGCAGTTCTTC.

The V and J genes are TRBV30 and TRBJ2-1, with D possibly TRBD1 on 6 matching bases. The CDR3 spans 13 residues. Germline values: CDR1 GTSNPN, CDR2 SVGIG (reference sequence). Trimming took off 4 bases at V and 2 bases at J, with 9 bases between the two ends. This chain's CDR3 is CAWNGDTYNEQFF. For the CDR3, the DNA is TGTGCCTGGAATGGGGACACCTACAATGAGCAGTTCTTC.

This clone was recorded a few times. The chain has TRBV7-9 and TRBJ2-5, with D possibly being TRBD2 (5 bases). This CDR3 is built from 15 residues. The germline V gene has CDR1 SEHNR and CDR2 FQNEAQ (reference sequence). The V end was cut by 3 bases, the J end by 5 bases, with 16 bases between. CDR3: CASSFNGLAGETQYF. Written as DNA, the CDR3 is TGTGCCAGCAGCTTTAATGGGCTAGCTGGGGAGACCCAGTACTTC.

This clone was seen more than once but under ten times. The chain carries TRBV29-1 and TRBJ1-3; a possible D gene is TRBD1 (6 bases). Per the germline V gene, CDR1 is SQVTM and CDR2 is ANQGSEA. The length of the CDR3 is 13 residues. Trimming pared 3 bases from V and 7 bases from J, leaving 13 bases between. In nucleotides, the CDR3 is TGCAGCGTTGAGGTGCGGGGGCTTAACACCATATATTTT. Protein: CSVEVRGLNTIYF.

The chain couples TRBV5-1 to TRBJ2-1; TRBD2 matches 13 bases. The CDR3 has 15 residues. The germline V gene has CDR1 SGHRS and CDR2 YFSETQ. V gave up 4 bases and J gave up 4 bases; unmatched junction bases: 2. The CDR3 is CASSGTSGTYNEQFF. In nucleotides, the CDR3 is TGCGCCAGCAGCGGGACTAGCGGGACTTACAATGAGCAGTTCTTC.

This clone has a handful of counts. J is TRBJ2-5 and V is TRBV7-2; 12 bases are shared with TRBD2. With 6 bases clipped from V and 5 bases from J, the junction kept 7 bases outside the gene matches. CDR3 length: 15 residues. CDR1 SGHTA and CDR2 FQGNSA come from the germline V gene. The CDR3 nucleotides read TGTGCCAGCAGTTCCCGACTAGCGGGAGCGGAGACCCAGTACTTC. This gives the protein CASSSRLAGAETQYF.

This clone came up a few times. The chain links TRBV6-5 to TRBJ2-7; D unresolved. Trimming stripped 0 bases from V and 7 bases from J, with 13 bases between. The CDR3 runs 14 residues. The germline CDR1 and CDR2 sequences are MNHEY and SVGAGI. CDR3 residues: CASSYSIPPSEQYF. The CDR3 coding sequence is TGTGCCAGCAGTTACTCGATTCCACCCTCGGAGCAGTACTTC.

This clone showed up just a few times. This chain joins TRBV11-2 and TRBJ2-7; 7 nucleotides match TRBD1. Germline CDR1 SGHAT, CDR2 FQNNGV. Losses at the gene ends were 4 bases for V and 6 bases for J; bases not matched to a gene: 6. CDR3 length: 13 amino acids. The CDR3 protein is CASSSRTGGEQYF. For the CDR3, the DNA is TGTGCCAGCAGCTCCAGGACAGGAGGCGAGCAGTACTTC.

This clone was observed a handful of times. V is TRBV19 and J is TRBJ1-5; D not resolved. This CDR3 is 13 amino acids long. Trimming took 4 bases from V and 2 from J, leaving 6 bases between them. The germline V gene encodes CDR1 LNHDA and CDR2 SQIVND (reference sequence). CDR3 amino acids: CASSTEGNQPQHF. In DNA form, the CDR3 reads TGTGCCAGTAGTACAGAGGGCAATCAGCCCCAGCATTTT.

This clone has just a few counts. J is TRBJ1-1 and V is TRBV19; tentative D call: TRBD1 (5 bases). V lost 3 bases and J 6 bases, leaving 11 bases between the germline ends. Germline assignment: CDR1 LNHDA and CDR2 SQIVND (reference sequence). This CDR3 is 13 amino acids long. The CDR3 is CASSIGRDAEAFF. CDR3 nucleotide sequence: TGTGCCAGTAGTATCGGCAGGGACGCTGAAGCTTTCTTT. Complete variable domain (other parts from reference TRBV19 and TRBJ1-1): DGGITQSPKYLFRKEGQNVTLSCEQNLNHDAMYWYRQDPGQGLRLIYYSQIVNDFQKGDIAEGYSVSREKKESFPLTVTSAQKNPTAFYLCASSIGRDAEAFFGQGTRLTVV.

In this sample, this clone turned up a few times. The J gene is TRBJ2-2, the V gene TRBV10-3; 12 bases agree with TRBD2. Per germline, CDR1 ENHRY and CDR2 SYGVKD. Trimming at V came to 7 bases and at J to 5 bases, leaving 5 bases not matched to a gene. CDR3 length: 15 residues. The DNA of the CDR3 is TGTGCCATCACTAGCGGGAGGGACGGGACCGGGGAGCTGTTTTTT. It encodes CAITSGRDGTGELFF.

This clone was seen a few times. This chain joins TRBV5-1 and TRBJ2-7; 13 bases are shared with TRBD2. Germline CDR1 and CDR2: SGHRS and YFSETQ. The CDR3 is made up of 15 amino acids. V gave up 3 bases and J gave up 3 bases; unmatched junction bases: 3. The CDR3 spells CASSSGLAGVYEQYF. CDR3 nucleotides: TGCGCCAGCAGCTCAGGACTAGCGGGAGTCTACGAGCAGTACTTC.

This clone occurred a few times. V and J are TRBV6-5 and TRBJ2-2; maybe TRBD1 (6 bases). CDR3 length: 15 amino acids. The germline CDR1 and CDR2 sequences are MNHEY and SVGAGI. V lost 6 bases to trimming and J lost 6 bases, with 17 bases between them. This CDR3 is CASSRTNRVSGELFF. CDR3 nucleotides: TGTGCCAGCAGCCGGACCAACAGGGTTTCCGGGGAGCTGTTTTTT.